This T cell receptor (beta chain) appears in the sequencing data of a study of blood T cell repertoires in COVID-19 (dated by TCRdb to about 2020). In the study overall: The collaborator samples originated in the United States, Italy and Spain and spanned the acute and convalescent phases of COVID-19. The dataset comprised deeply sampled blood TCRbeta repertoires from subjects exposed to, actively infected with, or recovered from COVID-19. The prospective study material was composed of cDNA or gDNA derived from T cells, B-cell-depleted T cells, or PBMCs. The repertoires were made available in a free public database intended to serve as a resource for research on the immune response to SARS-CoV-2. Nearly every sample came with metadata listing a de-identified subject ID, COVID-19 status, age in years and sex. Where available, HLA class I and class II types were taken from metadata supplied by the sample provider and were not determined by assay-based typing. The samples were drawn from two sources: the first 160 participants of the ongoing ImmuneRACE study, and fewer than 1,500 subjects contributed by 6 global collaborators. General findings and caveats noted by the study authors: The amount of clinical and demographic metadata varied by source and participant and was provided uncurated.

As regards this clone: This receptor's antigen is unknown. The input lacks base qualities; no much larger clone sits a single base away.

Whole blood was collected in K2EDTA tubes by collaborating institutions according to the institutions' own protocols. For TCRbeta analysis, collaborator samples were shipped as frozen whole blood, as isolated PBMCs, or as DNA extracted from either sample type. The CDR3, from cysteine to phenylalanine, totals 16 residues. CDR3 DNA is the only sequence kept; it has 48 bases, read in frame from the first base. TCRbeta CDR3 regions were amplified from genomic DNA using the immunoSEQ Assay, a bias-controlled multiplex PCR. Under the source paper's analysis protocol: The number of nucleated cells in each sample was estimated from the amplification of reference gene primers within the assay. Sequence reads were collapsed and filtered to measure the absolute abundance of every unique TCRbeta CDR3 rearrangement. Productive Simpson clonality was computed per sample as the square root of Simpson's diversity index over productive rearrangements. The immuneACCESS repertoire file appears here via TCRdb, limited to in-frame rearrangements. These files lack a portion of the clones; in checked studies, under half of the deficit traces to unresolved V genes, and the cause of the others is not known. That table furnishes V, J and clone size, whereas the DNA furnished D and trimming. The sample table contains 110,000 or so clones; only one count was recorded for about 74% of them. Clones ranked in the top ten supply 7.9% of the sample.

This sequence originates from a human donor in a cohort sampled during active COVID-19. The sequenced sample was peripheral blood. The chain couples TRBV12-1 to TRBJ2-7; the table names TRBD2, a call not compared with the DNA. TRBV12-1 is an annotated pseudogene. The DNA sequence is given as TGTGCCAGCAGCTTTGGGGCTAGCGGGATTCTCTACGAGCAGTACTTC. Translated, this is CASSFGASGILYEQYF.